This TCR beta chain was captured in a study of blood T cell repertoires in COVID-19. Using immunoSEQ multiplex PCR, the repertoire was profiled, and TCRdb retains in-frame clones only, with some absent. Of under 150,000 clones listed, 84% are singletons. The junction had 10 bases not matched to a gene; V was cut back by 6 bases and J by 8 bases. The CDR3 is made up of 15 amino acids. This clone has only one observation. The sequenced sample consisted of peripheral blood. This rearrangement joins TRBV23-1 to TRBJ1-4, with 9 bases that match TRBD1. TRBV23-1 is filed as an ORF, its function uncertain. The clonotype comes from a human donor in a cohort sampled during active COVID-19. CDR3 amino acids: CASSRNRGLREKLFF. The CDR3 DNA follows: TGCGCCAGCAGCAGAAACAGGGGGCTAAGGGAAAAACTGTTTTTT.